The 2 T cell receptor beta chains below come from one sample, sequenced in a study of shared clonotypes between healthy human individuals. TCRdb's copy holds only in-frame clones and misses some; the assay was immunoSEQ multiplex PCR. The sample has fewer than 1.8 million clones, approximately 98.5% seen once; the top ten hold about 0.34%. The specimen sequenced was naive CD4+ T cells sorted from blood. Subset indicated: CD45RA+ positively selected. The receptors come from a man in his thirties or forties in good health.

CDR3 nucleotide sequence: TGTGCCAGCAGTTTTTGGACAGGGGAGAGCACTGAAGCTTTCTTT. Translating it yields CASSFWTGESTEAFF. V gene TRBV28 combines with J gene TRBJ1-1; the match to TRBD1 covers 9 bases. Unmatched junction bases numbered 6, after V lost 3 bases and J lost 4 bases. Per germline, CDR1 MDHEN and CDR2 SYDVKM. The CDR3 extends over 15 amino acids.

V usage is TRBV5-4 and J usage is TRBJ2-7; D remains ambiguous. V lost 4 bases to trimming and J lost 2 bases, with 16 bases between them. This CDR3 spans 15 amino acids. The germline CDR1 and CDR2 sequences are SGHNT and YYREEE (reference sequence). In DNA form, the CDR3 reads TGTGCCAGCAGCCCGAACGCCCGAAGCACCTACGAGCAGTACTTC. It encodes CASSPNARSTYEQYF.